The 17 T cell receptor beta chains in this list originate from one sample, sequenced in a study of blood T cell repertoires in COVID-19. Data came from immunoSEQ multiplex PCR; TCRdb stores just in-frame clones and leaves some out. The table has 200,000 or so clones, 70% to 90% seen once. Sequenced: PBMCs or T cells enriched from blood (not recorded which). The receptors originated from a woman between 35 and 50 years old with acute COVID-19.

The V call is TRBV5-1, the J call TRBJ1-5, with D hard to call. This CDR3 region has 14 residues. Germline lookup yields CDR1 SGHRS and CDR2 YFSETQ. With 4 bases removed from V and 6 bases from J, the gap between germline ends came to 14 bases. CDR3 coding DNA: TGCGCCAGCAGCGCGGGGTCGATAGGTCAGCCCCAGCATTTT. It specifies CASSAGSIGQPQHF.

The chain employs TRBV4-1 and TRBJ2-1, with D possibly TRBD2 on 6 matching bases. The germline V gene encodes CDR1 MGHRA and CDR2 YSYEKL. The V and J ends lost 2 bases and 0 bases respectively, with 8 bases between them. This CDR3 spans 15 amino acids. CDR3 sequence: CASSQYGGSYNEQFF. Written as DNA, the CDR3 is TGCGCCAGCAGCCAATACGGGGGCTCCTACAATGAGCAGTTCTTC.

J is TRBJ2-7 and V is TRBV5-1; 9 bases align to TRBD1. The CDR3 sequence is 15 residues long. J gave up 5 bases and V 1 base, and 7 bases lay outside the gene matches. Germline CDR1 and CDR2: SGHRS and YFSETQ. The CDR3 loop reads CASSLRRQGGNEQYF. The DNA for the CDR3 is TGCGCCAGCAGCTTGCGGAGACAGGGGGGAAACGAGCAGTACTTC.

The genes are TRBV4-1 and TRBJ2-5, with TRBD2 matching over 14 bases. CDR1 MGHRA and CDR2 YSYEKL come from the germline V gene. This CDR3 has 15 amino acids. The V gene end was trimmed by 4 bases and the J gene end by 4 bases; junction bases not matched to a gene: 2. The CDR3 loop is CASSRLAGGGETQYF. The DNA of the CDR3 is TGCGCCAGCAGCCGACTAGCGGGAGGGGGAGAGACCCAGTACTTC.

V usage is TRBV7-9 and J usage is TRBJ1-6, with 9 bases aligning to TRBD1. The CDR3 contains 15 residues. Trimming removed 5 bases from V and 10 bases from J; junction bases left unmatched: 9. Germline V gene lookup returns CDR1 SEHNR and CDR2 FQNEAQ (reference sequence). The chain's CDR3 is CASSEPGTGSSPLHF. In nucleotides, the CDR3 is TGTGCCAGCAGCGAACCCGGGACAGGGAGCTCACCCCTCCACTTT.

The rearrangement links TRBV6-5 to TRBJ1-1; the D gene is possibly TRBD1 (5 bases). Trimming removed 5 bases at V and 3 bases at J, with 13 bases between. The V gene's germline CDR1 is MNHEY and CDR2 SVGAGI. This CDR3 is 14 amino acids long. The CDR3 DNA sequence: TGTGCCAGCAGTAGTTCCGGGGGGTACACTGAAGCTTTCTTT. Translation gives CASSSSGGYTEAFF.

The V and J genes are TRBV28 and TRBJ2-1; possibly TRBD2 for D (6 bases). The CDR3 contains 14 residues. The germline V and J ends were trimmed by 3 bases and 6 bases, with 12 bases remaining between them. The germline gives CDR1 MDHEN, CDR2 SYDVKM. The CDR3 loop is CASSFLRGLNEQFF. For the CDR3, the DNA is TGTGCCAGCAGTTTCCTCCGGGGACTCAATGAGCAGTTCTTC.

This chain joins TRBV6-5 and TRBJ2-1, with TRBD2 as a possible D gene (6 bases). Trimming cost V 3 bases and J 0 bases, with 9 bases left between them. This CDR3 is built from 15 residues. CDR1 MNHEY and CDR2 SVGAGI come from the germline V gene. In DNA form, the CDR3 reads TGTGCCAGCAGTTATGCGGGGAGCTCCTACAATGAGCAGTTCTTC. Encoded protein: CASSYAGSSYNEQFF.

The chain combines TRBV2 with TRBJ2-7; a weak D match, TRBD1 (6 bases). This CDR3 region has 14 residues. CDR1 and CDR2 (germline): SNHLY, FYNNEI. The V gene lost 3 bases and the J gene lost 6 bases, with 15 bases spanning the gap. The CDR3 here is CASSEGTPGGEQYF. CDR3 DNA: TGTGCCAGCAGTGAGGGGACACCGGGCGGCGAGCAGTACTTC.

CDR3 protein: CASSGPGTGGRQNTEAFF. DNA for the CDR3: TGCGCCAGCAGCGGACCCGGGACAGGGGGCCGACAGAACACTGAAGCTTTCTTT. The chain has TRBV5-1 and TRBJ1-1, with 12 bases fitting TRBD1. The CDR3 length is 18 residues. Trimming cost V 4 bases and J 1 base; bases outside gene matches: 11. CDR1 is SGHRS and CDR2 is YFSETQ in the germline V gene.

This sequence joins TRBV2 and TRBJ1-1; D may be TRBD1 (6 bases). V lost 4 bases, J lost 1 base, and 13 bases lay in between. CDR1 and CDR2 from the germline V gene are SNHLY and FYNNEI. The CDR3 covers 15 residues. The CDR3 protein is CASSAGVPTNTEAFF. CDR3 nucleotide sequence: TGTGCCAGCAGTGCAGGGGTCCCTACGAACACTGAAGCTTTCTTT.

This chain links TRBV5-4 with TRBJ2-3, with 7 nucleotides matching TRBD1. J lost 0 bases, V lost 10 bases, and 5 bases had no gene match. Germline CDR1 is SGHNT and CDR2 is YYREEE (reference sequence). This CDR3 has 13 amino acids. CDR3 DNA sequence: TGTGCCTATGAGACAGGGAGCACAGATACGCAGTATTTT. This codes for CAYETGSTDTQYF.

The V call is TRBV9, the J call TRBJ1-1; maybe TRBD1 (5 bases). CDR1 and CDR2 (germline): SGDLS, YYNGEE. The CDR3 sequence is 14 residues long. V was pared by 2 bases and J by 1 base, with 9 bases between. The DNA for the CDR3 is TGTGCCAGCAGCGTCGGAGGGGCGAACACTGAAGCTTTCTTT. Residues: CASSVGGANTEAFF.

This CDR3 reads CASSQTVRYQETQYF. In nucleotides, the CDR3 is TGTGCCAGCAGCCAGACAGTCCGGTACCAAGAGACCCAGTACTTC. V gene TRBV4-2 combines with J gene TRBJ2-5, with D possibly being TRBD1 (5 bases). The CDR3 contains 15 residues. V was pared by 3 bases and J by 0 bases, with 11 bases between. Germline CDR1 is LGHNA and CDR2 is YNFKEQ.

This clone has only a few counts. The chain has TRBV14 and TRBJ1-2; no firm D call. CDR3 length: 12 residues. With 4 bases removed from V and 5 bases from J, the gap between germline ends came to 8 bases. CDR1 is SGHDN, CDR2 FVKESK, per germline. In DNA form, the CDR3 reads TGTGCCAGCAGCCCATCCAGTTATGGCTACACCTTC. Amino acid sequence: CASSPSSYGYTF.

J is TRBJ2-1 and V is TRBV5-1; tentatively, D is TRBD2 (5 bases). Trimming stripped 0 bases from V and 0 bases from J, with 7 bases between. There are 15 residues in the CDR3. CDR1 SGHRS and CDR2 YFSETQ come from the germline V gene. CDR3 in DNA: TGCGCCAGCAGCTTGGGAGGGAGCTCCTACAATGAGCAGTTCTTC. Its translation is CASSLGGSSYNEQFF.

The chain couples TRBV7-9 to TRBJ2-2; 10 bases are a match to TRBD2. Germline values: CDR1 SEHNR, CDR2 FQNEAQ (reference sequence). The V gene end was trimmed by 3 bases and the J gene end by 3 bases; junction bases not matched to a gene: 4. CDR3 size: 16 residues. In DNA form, the CDR3 reads TGTGCCAGCAGCTTTCACGGGACTAGCGACACCGGGGAGCTGTTTTTT. Its translation: CASSFHGTSDTGELFF.